The 28 T cell receptor beta chains reported below all come from one sample, sequenced in a study of memory CD4+ T cells and cytomegalovirus serostatus. Only in-frame clones appear in the TCRdb table, and some are missing; sequencing was by immunoSEQ multiplex PCR. The table lists about 58,000 clones, under 90% of them singletons, with roughly 0.5% in the top ten. The sort gate was single viable CD3+CD4+CD8-CD45RO+ cells for memory CD4+ T cells. What was sequenced was memory CD4+ T cells from blood. These TCRs come from an adult in good health and CMV-seronegative. Some clones in this sample may be carry-over from other donors' samples.

The V and J genes are TRBV18 and TRBJ1-5; 9 nucleotides line up with TRBD1. V lost 6 bases, J lost 5 bases, and 11 bases stayed unmatched. This CDR3 contains 16 residues. Per germline, CDR1 KGHSH and CDR2 LQKENI. In nucleotides, the CDR3 is TGTGCCAGCTCCCGCGGGACAGGGAGGATGGATCAGCCCCAGCATTTT. Translation: CASSRGTGRMDQPQHF.

J is TRBJ2-5 and V is TRBV19, with TRBD1 matching over 9 bases. CDR3 size: 15 residues. Germline CDR1 is LNHDA and CDR2 is SQIVND (reference sequence). Trimming at V came to 2 bases and at J to 4 bases, leaving 5 bases not matched to a gene. The CDR3 coding sequence is TGTGCCAGTAGTATAAGGGGACAGGGAATAGAGACCCAGTACTTC. Translation: CASSIRGQGIETQYF.

This chain uses TRBV7-2 with TRBJ2-3; no firm D call. V dropped 4 bases and J dropped 6 bases, with 11 bases sitting between them. This CDR3 is 13 amino acids long. From germline, CDR1 is SGHTA and CDR2 FQGNSA. The CDR3 sequence: CASSSVLGDTQYF. The CDR3 bases are TGTGCCAGCAGCTCGGTATTAGGGGATACGCAGTATTTT.

The rearrangement joins TRBV30 to TRBJ2-7; 7 nucleotides match TRBD2. This CDR3 is 12 amino acids long. The germline V gene encodes CDR1 GTSNPN and CDR2 SVGIG (reference sequence). Trimming at V came to 2 bases and at J to 9 bases, leaving 7 bases not matched to a gene. The chain's CDR3 is CAWSPGLRGQYF. The CDR3 coding sequence is TGTGCCTGGAGTCCGGGACTACGAGGGCAGTACTTC.

This clone was seen a single time. The rearrangement uses TRBV13 and TRBJ2-5, with D tentatively TRBD1 (6 bases). The V end was cut by 2 bases, the J end by 0 bases, with 13 bases between. The length of the CDR3 is 16 residues. CDR1 is PRHDT and CDR2 is FYEKMQ in the germline V gene (reference sequence). This chain's CDR3 is CASSLRGQMYQETQYF. DNA for the CDR3: TGTGCCAGCAGCTTAAGAGGACAGATGTACCAAGAGACCCAGTACTTC.

This chain connects TRBV5-4 to TRBJ2-1, with 9 bases that match TRBD2. From germline, CDR1 is SGHNT and CDR2 YYREEE (reference sequence). This CDR3 is built from 16 residues. V was clipped by 3 bases and J by 5 bases; unmatched bases: 9. CDR3 loop: CASSSGLAGLDNEQFF. The CDR3 DNA follows: TGTGCCAGCAGCTCGGGGCTAGCGGGGTTGGACAATGAGCAGTTCTTC.

The table lists this clone with a count of one. The chain carries TRBV6-5 and TRBJ2-1; 10 nucleotides align to TRBD2. This CDR3 has 15 amino acids. CDR1 is MNHEY, CDR2 SVGAGI, per germline. The V segment lost 7 bases and the J segment 1 base; nucleotides outside the gene matches: 4. The CDR3 loop reads CASKSAGGSYNEQFF. As DNA, the CDR3 is TGTGCCAGCAAATCAGCGGGAGGGTCCTACAATGAGCAGTTCTTC.

This CDR3 reads CASSVDGGLGNTIYF. The DNA of the CDR3 is TGTGCCAGCAGCGTAGATGGGGGGCTCGGAAACACCATATATTTT. The chain combines TRBV9 with TRBJ1-3; maybe TRBD1 (6 bases). The V gene's germline CDR1 is SGDLS and CDR2 YYNGEE. Trimming left V 0 bases short and J 4 bases short, with 11 bases between. This CDR3 has 15 amino acids. Complete variable domain (other parts from reference TRBV9 and TRBJ1-3): DSGVTQTPKHLITATGQRVTLRCSPRSGDLSVYWYQQSLDQGLQFLIQYYNGEERAKGNILERFSAQQFPDLHSELNLSSLELGDSALYFCASSVDGGLGNTIYFGEGSWLTVV.

The chain carries TRBV18 and TRBJ1-4; no clear D gene. CDR1 and CDR2 from the germline V gene are KGHSH and LQKENI. Trimming shortened V by 3 bases and J by 8 bases, and 13 bases separated the two germline ends. The CDR3 length is 14 residues. CDR3 residues: CASSPAQLGEKLFF. The CDR3 bases are TGTGCCAGCTCACCCGCCCAACTTGGGGAAAAACTGTTTTTT.

Comment on this clone: The same CDR3 arises from other DNA sequences in this sample as well. The J gene is TRBJ2-7, the V gene TRBV7-9; 7 nucleotides match TRBD1. There are 12 residues in the CDR3. V lost 5 bases and J lost 5; bases outside the gene matches: 3. The germline gives CDR1 SEHNR, CDR2 FQNEAQ (reference sequence). CDR3 bases: TGTGCCAGCAGCCTTACAGGGGACGAGCAGTACTTC. Amino acid sequence: CASSLTGDEQYF.

This chain's CDR3 is CASSQQGANSNQPQHF. CDR3 DNA sequence: TGTGCCAGCAGCCAACAGGGGGCTAATAGCAATCAGCCCCAGCATTTT. The chain uses TRBV2 and TRBJ1-5; 9 positions match TRBD1. This CDR3 has 16 residues. Per the germline V gene, CDR1 is SNHLY and CDR2 is FYNNEI. V lost 6 bases, J lost 0 bases, and 6 bases stayed unmatched.

Only a few counts were recorded for this clone. This chain joins TRBV7-2 and TRBJ2-2, with D perhaps matching TRBD2 (6 bases). In germline, CDR1 is SGHTA, CDR2 FQGNSA. The CDR3 is made up of 15 amino acids. V was pared by 2 bases and J by 5 bases, with 12 bases between. The DNA of the CDR3 is TGTGCCAGCAGCTTATATTCGGGAGATACCGGGGAGCTGTTTTTT. As protein: CASSLYSGDTGELFF.

This chain joins TRBV15 and TRBJ2-5; perhaps TRBD2 as D (5 bases). Per germline, CDR1 LNHNV and CDR2 YYDKDF (reference sequence). This CDR3 is built from 12 residues. The V gene lost 2 bases and the J gene lost 4 bases, with 5 bases spanning the gap. The CDR3 is CATSRSGETQYF. As DNA, the CDR3 is TGTGCCACCAGCAGAAGCGGAGAGACCCAGTACTTC.

The CDR3 DNA follows: TGTGCCAGCAGTGAAGTACTGGCACATCAAGAGACCCAGTACTTC. Translation gives CASSEVLAHQETQYF. V gene TRBV6-1 combines with J gene TRBJ2-5; D unclear. CDR1 is MNHNS and CDR2 is SASEGT in the germline V gene. CDR3 length: 15 amino acids. V lost 1 base and J 2 bases, leaving 11 bases between the germline ends.

The rearrangement uses TRBV4-2 and TRBJ2-3; 10 nucleotides agree with TRBD2. From germline, CDR1 is LGHNA and CDR2 YNFKEQ. The CDR3 length is 17 residues. V shed 0 bases, J shed 1 base, and the junction held 4 bases outside the gene matches. The CDR3 nucleotides read TGTGCCAGCAGCCAAGAAAGGACTAGCGGAGGCACAGATACGCAGTATTTT. This gives the protein CASSQERTSGGTDTQYF.

The V call is TRBV7-6, the J call TRBJ2-5; 13 bases are shared with TRBD2. Germline values: CDR1 SGHVS, CDR2 FNYEAQ. CDR3 length: 15 amino acids. V was clipped by 5 bases and J by 5 bases; unmatched bases: 5. The DNA for the CDR3 is TGTGCCAGCAGCCTCGGGACTAGCGGGATGGAGACCCAGTACTTC. Amino acid sequence: CASSLGTSGMETQYF.

CDR3 protein: CASSLAGTGSYEQYF. CDR3 DNA: TGTGCCAGCAGCTTAGCTGGGACAGGGTCCTACGAGCAGTACTTC. V and J are TRBV5-5 and TRBJ2-7; TRBD1 matches at 9 bases. V lost 2 bases, J lost 1 base, and 4 bases stayed unmatched. This CDR3 has 15 amino acids. Germline values: CDR1 SGHKS, CDR2 YYEKEE (reference sequence).

V gene TRBV9 combines with J gene TRBJ2-1; D unresolved. With 0 bases removed from V and 9 bases from J, the gap between germline ends came to 16 bases. Germline CDR1 is SGDLS and CDR2 is YYNGEE. The CDR3 runs to 15 residues. The CDR3 reads CASSVGDGIVSEQFF. CDR3 DNA sequence: TGTGCCAGCAGCGTAGGGGATGGTATCGTCAGTGAGCAGTTCTTC.

This rearrangement joins TRBV30 to TRBJ1-1; 7 bases fit TRBD1. This CDR3 contains 16 residues. V lost 0 bases, J lost 1 base, and 8 bases stayed unmatched. Germline-derived CDR1 and CDR2 are GTSNPN and SVGIG (reference sequence). The CDR3 DNA is TGTGCCTGGAGTGTACCGGCAGGGGGGGGGAACACTGAAGCTTTCTTT. It translates to CAWSVPAGGGNTEAFF.

V and J are TRBV7-6 and TRBJ2-2; D tentatively fits TRBD1 or TRBD2 (6 bases each). The length of the CDR3 is 15 residues. The V end lost 1 base, the J end lost 7 bases, and 13 bases lay between the germline ends. Germline V CDR1 and CDR2: SGHVS, FNYEAQ. The CDR3 protein is CASSLVGGLDGELFF. CDR3 in DNA: TGTGCCAGCAGCTTAGTAGGGGGGCTCGACGGGGAGCTGTTTTTT.

As for this clone: Mismatch with germline at one junction end may stem from a read error. The chain recombines TRBV15 with TRBJ1-2; the D is unclear. The CDR3 sequence is 12 residues long. The germline V gene has CDR1 LNHNV and CDR2 YYDKDF (reference sequence). The CDR3 is CATSRAGVLIIF. DNA of the CDR3: TGTGCCACCAGCAGAGCCGGGGTCCTAATCATCTTC.

The genes are TRBV18 and TRBJ1-1, with unresolved D. V gave up 7 bases and J gave up 1 base, with 16 bases separating them. Germline assignment: CDR1 KGHSH and CDR2 LQKENI. The CDR3 totals 15 residues. This CDR3 is CASFPISRGNTEAFF. CDR3 DNA: TGTGCCAGCTTCCCGATATCCCGGGGGAACACTGAAGCTTTCTTT.

V gene TRBV7-9 combines with J gene TRBJ1-6; TRBD1 agrees at 8 bases. This CDR3 has 17 amino acids. The V gene's germline CDR1 is SEHNR and CDR2 FQNEAQ (reference sequence). Losses at the gene ends were 0 bases for V and 9 bases for J; bases not matched to a gene: 10. Here the CDR3 reads CASSLARVGDRPSPLHF. CDR3 sequence (DNA): TGTGCCAGCAGCTTAGCTCGGGTGGGGGACAGGCCTTCACCCCTCCACTTT.

V gene TRBV19 combines with J gene TRBJ1-1; 7 positions agree with TRBD1. The germline gives CDR1 LNHDA, CDR2 SQIVND (reference sequence). This CDR3 region has 16 residues. Trimming took 8 bases from V and 6 from J; bases not matched to a gene: 18. The CDR3 sequence: CASGTVGGRARAEAFF. CDR3 in DNA: TGTGCCAGTGGGACAGTGGGGGGGCGAGCTCGCGCTGAAGCTTTCTTT. The complete variable domain, with remaining parts taken from reference TRBV19 and TRBJ1-1, reads DGGITQSPKYLFRKEGQNVTLSCEQNLNHDAMYWYRQDPGQGLRLIYYSQIVNDFQKGDIAEGYSVSREKKESFPLTVTSAQKNPTAFYLCASGTVGGRARAEAFFGQGTRLTVV.

This chain links TRBV1 with TRBJ2-5. TRBV1 is an annotated pseudogene. The CDR3 runs to 13 residues. The chain's CDR3 is CTSSQDWGETQYF. For the CDR3, the DNA is TGCACCAGCAGCCAAGACTGGGGGGAGACCCAGTACTTC.

This chain connects TRBV6-5 to TRBJ1-2; D gene unclear. Trimming removed 7 bases from V and 0 bases from J, with 12 bases in between. CDR1 and CDR2 from the germline V gene are MNHEY and SVGAGI. This CDR3 has 14 amino acids. The CDR3 DNA is TGTGCCAGCACTGACATTACTGCTAACTATGGCTACACCTTC. This codes for CASTDITANYGYTF.

V and J are TRBV29-1 and TRBJ2-3; D call uncertain. The CDR3 loop spans 15 amino acids. The germline V gene encodes CDR1 SQVTM and CDR2 ANQGSEA. With 2 bases removed from V and 2 bases from J, the gap between germline ends came to 14 bases. The CDR3 DNA reads as TGCAGCGTTGAAACCCCCCGTGGTAACACAGATACGCAGTATTTT. This gives the protein CSVETPRGNTDTQYF.

CDR3 sequence: CASSVISRGTGELFF. The CDR3 bases are TGTGCCAGCAGCGTCATATCTAGAGGCACCGGGGAGCTGTTTTTT. V gene TRBV7-9 combines with J gene TRBJ2-2; unclear D gene. This CDR3 has 15 residues. Germline loops: CDR1 SEHNR, CDR2 FQNEAQ (reference sequence). V lost 5 bases and J lost 4, with 14 bases in between.